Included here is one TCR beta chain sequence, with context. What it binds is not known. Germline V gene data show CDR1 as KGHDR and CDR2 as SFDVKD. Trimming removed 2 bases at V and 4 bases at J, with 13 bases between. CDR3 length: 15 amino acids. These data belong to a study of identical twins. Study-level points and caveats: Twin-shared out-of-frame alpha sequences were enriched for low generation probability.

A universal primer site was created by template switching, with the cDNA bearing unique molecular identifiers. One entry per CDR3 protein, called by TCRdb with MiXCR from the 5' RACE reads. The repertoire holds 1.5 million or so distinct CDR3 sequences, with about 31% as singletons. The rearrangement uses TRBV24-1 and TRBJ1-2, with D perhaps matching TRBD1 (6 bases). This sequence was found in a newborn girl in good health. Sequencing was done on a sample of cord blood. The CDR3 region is CATSDSGAAFYGYTF. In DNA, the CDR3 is TGTGCCACCAGTGATTCAGGGGCCGCGTTCTATGGCTACACCTTC.